What follows are 24 T cell receptor beta chains derived from one specimen sequenced in a study of human versus mouse CDR3 diversity and MHC coevolution. Measured with immunoSEQ multiplex PCR; TCRdb has only the in-frame clones, and not every one. The sample contains tens of thousands of clones, around 92% of which appear only once. Sequencing was done on a sample of naive CD4+ T cells from blood. Subset in this sample: CD45RO-negative CD62L-positive naive CD4 T cells. These receptors came from a person aged 30 to 69 in good health.

A word on this clone: Sequence at one end of the junction differs from germline and may be a read error. This chain uses TRBV18 with TRBJ2-7, with 7 nucleotides matching TRBD2. The CDR3 length is 16 residues. Germline CDR1 is KGHSH and CDR2 is LQKENI. The CDR3 coding sequence is TGTGCCAGCTCATCACCGGTGGGGAGCGGGGTATACGAGCAGTACTTC. It specifies CASSSPVGSGVYEQYF.

The chain is built from TRBV7-8 and TRBJ2-1; 11 bases fit TRBD2. Germline CDR1 SGHVS, CDR2 FQNEAQ. Trimming took 6 bases from V and 4 from J; bases not matched to a gene: 5. This CDR3 is 15 amino acids long. CDR3 in amino acids: CASRIAGGTYNEQFF. DNA for the CDR3: TGTGCCAGCAGGATAGCGGGGGGGACGTACAATGAGCAGTTCTTC.

The CDR3 protein is CATSQGIYNSPLHF. In DNA, the CDR3 is TGTGCCACTTCACAGGGGATCTATAATTCACCCCTCCACTTT. The chain employs TRBV19 and TRBJ1-6, with TRBD1 identical over 7 bases. CDR1 LNHDA and CDR2 SQIVND come from the germline V gene (reference sequence). Trimming removed 10 bases from V and 3 bases from J; junction bases left unmatched: 6. The CDR3 extends over 14 amino acids.

The chain carries TRBV18 and TRBJ1-2; 7 bases line up with TRBD1. Germline CDR1 KGHSH, CDR2 LQKENI. V was clipped by 5 bases and J by 7 bases; unmatched bases: 16. The CDR3 has 16 residues. The CDR3 here is CASSALASRGQTGYTF. CDR3 DNA sequence: TGTGCCAGCTCAGCACTAGCATCTAGGGGACAGACTGGCTACACCTTC.

The chain joins TRBV29-1 to TRBJ1-2; 8 bases are shared with TRBD1. The CDR3 is made up of 16 amino acids. Unmatched junction bases numbered 17, after V lost 3 bases and J lost 8 bases. Germline lookup yields CDR1 SQVTM and CDR2 ANQGSEA. The DNA of the CDR3 is TGCAGCGTTGATTTCACCAACGGACAGGGTACGATGGGCTACACCTTC. This translates into CSVDFTNGQGTMGYTF.

The rearrangement links TRBV30 to TRBJ1-5; TRBD1 aligns across 7 bases. Germline V gene lookup returns CDR1 GTSNPN and CDR2 SVGIG (reference sequence). This CDR3 is 13 amino acids long. The ends lost 4 bases at V and 4 bases at J; junction bases unmatched: 4. CDR3 sequence reads: CAWNRDSNQPQHF. CDR3 sequence (DNA): TGTGCCTGGAACAGGGACAGTAATCAGCCCCAGCATTTT.

The chain couples TRBV11-2 to TRBJ2-2; D is undetermined. The germline gives CDR1 SGHAT, CDR2 FQNNGV. The V gene lost 0 bases and the J gene lost 6 bases, with 8 bases spanning the gap. The CDR3 spans 14 residues. CDR3 loop: CASSLDFSAGELFF. The CDR3 coding sequence is TGTGCCAGCAGCTTAGATTTCTCGGCCGGGGAGCTGTTTTTT.

V gene TRBV11-3 combines with J gene TRBJ2-3, with 8 bases lining up with TRBD2. V lost 2 bases, J lost 3 bases, and 10 bases stayed unmatched. The CDR3 length is 17 residues. Germline V gene lookup returns CDR1 SGHNT and CDR2 YENEEA. The CDR3 DNA reads as TGTGCCAGCAGCTTAAACCCAGCGGGAGCTGGGACAGATACGCAGTATTTT. Amino acids: CASSLNPAGAGTDTQYF.

V and J are TRBV2 and TRBJ2-7, with D uncertain. With 4 bases removed from V and 6 bases from J, the gap between germline ends came to 7 bases. Germline CDR1 is SNHLY and CDR2 is FYNNEI. The CDR3 has 11 amino acids. The CDR3 here is CASSAYLEQYF. The DNA of the CDR3 is TGTGCCAGCAGTGCTTATCTCGAGCAGTACTTC.

The chain employs TRBV5-4 and TRBJ2-1; TRBD2 agrees at 10 bases. Germline CDR1 and CDR2: SGHNT and YYREEE (reference sequence). The V segment lost 5 bases and the J segment 4 bases; nucleotides outside the gene matches: 9. The CDR3 contains 16 residues. The CDR3 region is CASSPEAGGPYNEQFF. The DNA of the CDR3 is TGTGCCAGCAGTCCCGAAGCGGGGGGGCCGTACAATGAGCAGTTCTTC.

The chain combines TRBV5-4 with TRBJ1-1, with TRBD1 matching over 8 bases. Germline V CDR1 and CDR2: SGHNT, YYREEE (reference sequence). This CDR3 has 15 residues. Germline trimming cut 4 bases from V and 0 bases from J; bases unmatched to any gene: 5. CDR3 region: CASSPRQGMNTEAFF. The CDR3 nucleotides are TGTGCCAGCAGCCCCAGACAGGGGATGAACACTGAAGCTTTCTTT.

V and J are TRBV2 and TRBJ2-5; 15 positions match TRBD2. V gave up 6 bases and J gave up 4 bases; unmatched junction bases: 9. CDR3 size: 17 residues. Germline CDR1 is SNHLY and CDR2 is FYNNEI. The CDR3: CASSRGLAGGVGETQYF. In DNA, the CDR3 is TGTGCCAGCAGCAGGGGACTAGCGGGGGGTGTAGGAGAGACCCAGTACTTC.

This chain uses TRBV30 with TRBJ1-2, with TRBD1 matching 7 bases. From germline, CDR1 is GTSNPN and CDR2 SVGIG (reference sequence). Germline trimming cut 3 bases from V and 4 bases from J; bases unmatched to any gene: 5. CDR3 size: 13 residues. CDR3 nucleotides: TGTGCCTGGAGGATTGGGACAGTCTATGGCTACACCTTC. This encodes CAWRIGTVYGYTF.

This sequence joins TRBV27 and TRBJ2-5, with 10 bases aligning to TRBD1. The end of the DNA aligns better with TRBJ2-7, so the J call may be wrong. This CDR3 is built from 15 residues. Germline V gene sequence: CDR1 MNHEY, CDR2 SMNVEV (reference sequence). In DNA, the CDR3 is TGTGCCAGCACACCGAAGACAGGGGGCGCTTACGAGCAGTACTTC. Protein product: CASTPKTGGAYEQYF.

The gene calls are TRBV5-6 and TRBJ2-5, with D possibly being TRBD2 (6 bases). Trimming pared 5 bases from V and 5 bases from J, leaving 13 bases between. CDR3 size: 13 residues. The germline CDR1 and CDR2 sequences are SGHDT and YYEEEE. This chain's CDR3 is CASSAGGMETQYF. In DNA, the CDR3 is TGTGCCAGCAGTGCCGGAGGGATGGAGACCCAGTACTTC.

V and J are TRBV11-1 and TRBJ2-5; no clear D gene. The germline V and J ends were trimmed by 5 bases and 5 bases, with 9 bases remaining between them. The CDR3 consists of 12 residues. Per germline, CDR1 SGHAT and CDR2 FQDESV (reference sequence). CDR3 residues: CASSAERETQYF. The CDR3 nucleotides read TGTGCCAGCAGCGCCGAACGGGAGACCCAGTACTTC. The full variable domain, in which reference TRBV11-1 and TRBJ2-5 provide the parts outside the CDR3, is EAEVAQSPRYKITEKSQAVAFWCDPISGHATLYWYRQILGQGPELLVQFQDESVVDDSQLPKDRFSAERLKGVDSTLKIQPAELGDSAMYLCASSAERETQYFGPGTRLLVL.

The chain combines TRBV18 with TRBJ2-3, with D unclear. From germline, CDR1 is KGHSH and CDR2 LQKENI. The V and J ends lost 3 bases and 0 bases respectively, with 10 bases between them. CDR3 length: 15 amino acids. CDR3 sequence reads: CASSPYTVSTDTQYF. Written as DNA, the CDR3 is TGTGCCAGCTCACCGTATACTGTGAGCACAGATACGCAGTATTTT.

This chain connects TRBV10-2 to TRBJ2-5; tentatively, D is TRBD1 (5 bases). The V end was cut by 5 bases, the J end by 5 bases, with 12 bases between. The CDR3 runs to 13 residues. Per the germline V gene, CDR1 is WSHSY and CDR2 is SAAADI. In nucleotides, the CDR3 is TGCGCCAGCAGTTGGACAAAGGGGGAGACCCAGTACTTC. Residues: CASSWTKGETQYF.

The chain employs TRBV7-2 and TRBJ2-7; 8 bases align to TRBD2. The CDR3 spans 15 residues. Germline assignment: CDR1 SGHTA and CDR2 FQGNSA. V shed 1 base, J shed 10 bases, and the junction held 12 bases outside the gene matches. The CDR3 DNA is TGTGCCAGCAGCTTAGAGATAGCGGGGTGGAGCGCCCAGTACTTC. Translating gives CASSLEIAGWSAQYF.

This clone was observed a single time. Here the CDR3 reads CASSFTVDTEAFF. The CDR3 nucleotides are TGTGCCAGCAGCTTTACAGTTGACACTGAAGCTTTCTTT. The chain links TRBV5-4 to TRBJ1-1, with D hard to call. The CDR3 spans 13 residues. Germline CDR1 SGHNT, CDR2 YYREEE (reference sequence). Trimming stripped 2 bases from V and 3 bases from J, with 8 bases between.

The chain combines TRBV5-4 with TRBJ2-7, with 11 nucleotides matching TRBD1. The CDR3 has 16 amino acids. With 2 bases clipped from V and 4 bases from J, the junction kept 8 bases outside the gene matches. The germline CDR1 and CDR2 sequences are SGHNT and YYREEE (reference sequence). CDR3 bases: TGTGCCAGCAGCTTTGCAGGGACAGGGGGGTTTTACGAGCAGTACTTC. Its translation: CASSFAGTGGFYEQYF.

The rearrangement joins TRBV28 to TRBJ2-5, with TRBD2 identical over 8 bases. CDR1 is MDHEN and CDR2 is SYDVKM in the germline V gene. V lost 3 bases, J lost 5 bases, and 5 bases stayed unmatched. The length of the CDR3 is 14 residues. In DNA, the CDR3 is TGTGCCAGCAGTTTCGGGGGGGCTGGGGAGACCCAGTACTTC. It yields the protein CASSFGGAGETQYF.

The rearrangement joins TRBV5-1 to TRBJ2-3; D is unresolved. V was clipped by 0 bases and J by 1 base, with 9 bases between them. This CDR3 contains 15 residues. Germline V gene sequence: CDR1 SGHRS, CDR2 YFSETQ. The CDR3 DNA follows: TGCGCCAGCAGCTTGGGCGGCCAGCGCACAGATACGCAGTATTTT. Its translation: CASSLGGQRTDTQYF.

The chain carries TRBV19 and TRBJ2-1, with D tentatively TRBD2 (6 bases). The CDR3 spans 14 residues. Trimming removed 3 bases at V and 10 bases at J, with 16 bases between. CDR1 LNHDA and CDR2 SQIVND come from the germline V gene (reference sequence). CDR3 sequence (DNA): TGTGCCAGTAGTATCAATAGCGGAAACGGCGAGCAGTTCTTC. Translating it yields CASSINSGNGEQFF.